Shown below are 11 T cell receptor beta chains from a single sample sequenced in a study of T-cell memory formation after mild COVID-19. A single record per CDR3 protein comes from TCRdb applying MiXCR to the 5' RACE reads. The sample consists of about 500,000 distinct CDR3 sequences, around 20% of them appearing once. Input material: PBMCs or a T cell subset sorted from them (not recorded which). The receptors come from an adult woman who had mild COVID-19 (a few samples of this study predate the infection). Cell type and time point are not known.

V gene TRBV4-3 combines with J gene TRBJ2-7; D remains unclear. The CDR3 contains 13 residues. Germline CDR1 reads LGHNA; CDR2 reads YSLEER. Trimming removed 0 bases at V and 5 bases at J, with 8 bases between. CDR3 DNA sequence: TGCGCCAGCAGCCAAGATCTACCGGACGAGCAGTACTTC. Its protein product is CASSQDLPDEQYF.

The rearrangement joins TRBV2 to TRBJ2-1, with TRBD2 matching 8 bases. CDR3 length: 15 residues. CDR1 and CDR2 from the germline V gene are SNHLY and FYNNEI. Trimming at V came to 3 bases and at J to 7 bases, leaving 8 bases not matched to a gene. CDR3 nucleotides: TGTGCCAGCAGTGATTCCTTAGGACTAGCTAATGAGCAGTTCTTC. Translating gives CASSDSLGLANEQFF.

The rearrangement uses TRBV15 and TRBJ2-7; D gene ambiguous. V gave up 4 bases and J gave up 5 bases, with 15 bases separating them. The germline V gene has CDR1 LNHNV and CDR2 YYDKDF (reference sequence). This CDR3 contains 14 residues. The CDR3 spells CATSTRITTHEQYF. The CDR3 DNA reads TGTGCCACCAGCACCAGAATAACGACCCACGAGCAGTACTTC.

This clonotype has a handful of counts. The chain uses TRBV11-3 and TRBJ2-1, with TRBD2 matching over 9 bases. From germline, CDR1 is SGHNT and CDR2 YENEEA. The junction had 5 bases not matched to a gene; V was cut back by 4 bases and J by 7 bases. This CDR3 spans 14 amino acids. In nucleotides, the CDR3 is TGTGCCAGCAGCTGGGCGGGAGGGGTGAATGAGCAGTTCTTC. Its translation is CASSWAGGVNEQFF.

The V gene is TRBV7-2, the J gene TRBJ1-1; a weak D match, TRBD1 (6 bases). The CDR3 is made up of 13 amino acids. Germline assignment: CDR1 SGHTA and CDR2 FQGNSA. V was cut by 2 bases and J by 8 bases, with 12 bases left in between. DNA of the CDR3: TGTGCCAGCAGCTTATACTGGGGGGCGGAAGCTTTCTTT. Translated, it gives CASSLYWGAEAFF.

This clonotype occurred a few times. V usage is TRBV19 and J usage is TRBJ2-3, with 9 bases lining up with TRBD2. CDR3 length: 14 residues. V lost 4 bases to trimming and J lost 4 bases; unmatched junction nucleotides: 3. Germline V gene lookup returns CDR1 LNHDA and CDR2 SQIVND (reference sequence). This chain's CDR3 is CASSNGLASDTQYF. In DNA, the CDR3 is TGTGCCAGTAGTAACGGACTAGCGTCAGATACGCAGTATTTT.

The V gene is TRBV7-3, the J gene TRBJ2-1; 7 positions match TRBD2. V shed 6 bases, J shed 8 bases, and the junction held 16 bases outside the gene matches. The CDR3 spans 16 residues. Germline V gene data show CDR1 as SGHTA and CDR2 as FQGTGA. Written as DNA, the CDR3 is TGTGCCAGCAGGGGCGGGTCGCTAGCGGAGTCGGATGAGCAGTTCTTC. Protein sequence: CASRGGSLAESDEQFF. Complete variable domain (other parts from reference TRBV7-3 and TRBJ2-1): GAGVSQTPSNKVTEKGKYVELRCDPISGHTALYWYRQSLGQGPEFLIYFQGTGAADDSGLPNDRFFAVRPEGSVSTLKIQRTERGDSAVYLCASRGGSLAESDEQFFGPGTRLTVL.

The chain recombines TRBV20-1 with TRBJ2-7, with D possibly matching TRBD2 (6 bases). The CDR3 totals 15 residues. Trimming took off 3 bases at V and 4 bases at J, with 19 bases between the two ends. Germline loops: CDR1 DFQATT, CDR2 SNEGSKA (reference sequence). CDR3 sequence (DNA): TGCAGTGCTAGGGGGCACGGGCGGGGTAGGTACGAGCAGTACTTC. This translates into CSARGHGRGRYEQYF.

This clonotype was detected a few times. J is TRBJ2-1 and V is TRBV6-2 or TRBV6-3; possible D gene TRBD2, 6 bases. Germline values: CDR1 MNHEY, CDR2 SVGEGT. Deletions cut 4 bases from V and 8 bases from J, with 12 bases between. The CDR3 spans 13 residues. The CDR3 is CASSWGDLYEQFF. CDR3 DNA sequence: TGTGCCAGCAGTTGGGGGGACCTGTATGAGCAGTTCTTC.

The chain joins TRBV2 to TRBJ1-1, with D perhaps TRBD1 (6 bases). The CDR3 contains 15 residues. The V gene's germline CDR1 is SNHLY and CDR2 FYNNEI. V was pared by 6 bases and J by 0 bases, with 14 bases between. CDR3 bases: TGTGCCAGCAGCCTACCCACAGGGATGAACACTGAAGCTTTCTTT. Translation: CASSLPTGMNTEAFF.

This clonotype turned up a few times. The chain uses TRBV15 and TRBJ2-6, with TRBD1 matching 8 bases. Looked up from germline, CDR1 is LNHNV and CDR2 is YYDKDF (reference sequence). The V segment lost 8 bases and the J segment 1 base; nucleotides outside the gene matches: 10. The CDR3 is 17 amino acids. The CDR3 coding sequence is TGTGCCACCTCCCCGGGACAGGCTTTTTCTGGGGCCAACGTCCTGACTTTC. Protein: CATSPGQAFSGANVLTF.